Presented here are 20 T cell receptor beta chains from one specimen sequenced in a study of blood T cells in healthy people across ages. With a J-beta primer mix and a sample-barcoded 5' primer, a second PCR ran about 7 to 12 cycles. TCRdb redid the calling of the 5' RACE reads with MiXCR, one entry per CDR3 protein. The table has hundreds of thousands of distinct CDR3 sequences, 45% to 50% seen once. Specimen: blood. These receptors were taken from a woman aged 60 to 75 in good health.

The chain links TRBV2 to TRBJ2-7, with 7 positions matching TRBD2. The length of the CDR3 is 15 residues. V trimming: 2 bases; J trimming: 2 bases; junction bases outside the gene matches: 6. Germline assignment: CDR1 SNHLY and CDR2 FYNNEI. The CDR3 DNA reads TGTGCCAGCAGTGAAAGGCTAGCGGAAACCTACGAGCAGTACTTC. Translation gives CASSERLAETYEQYF.

This clonotype was observed a handful of times. This chain connects TRBV7-2 to TRBJ2-5; maybe TRBD2 (6 bases). Trimming pared 6 bases from V and 3 bases from J, leaving 14 bases between. Germline V CDR1 and CDR2: SGHTA, FQGNSA. The CDR3 contains 14 residues. As DNA, the CDR3 is TGTGCCAGCAGTTCATCCCCGGGGGAAGAGACCCAGTACTTC. This gives the protein CASSSSPGEETQYF. Supplemented by reference TRBV7-2 and TRBJ2-5, the full variable domain reads GAGVSQSPSNKVTEKGKDVELRCDPISGHTALYWYRQSLGQGLEFLIYFQGNSAPDKSGLPSDRFSAERTGGSVSTLTIQRTQQEDSAVYLCASSSSPGEETQYFGPGTRLLVL.

The chain employs TRBV28 and TRBJ2-6; possible D gene TRBD1, 6 bases. There are 22 residues in the CDR3. Trimming took off 6 bases at V and 0 bases at J, with 30 bases between the two ends. Germline assignment: CDR1 MDHEN and CDR2 SYDVKM. CDR3 in amino acids: CASSKGQRGQMAKGSGANVLTF. CDR3 DNA sequence: TGTGCCAGCAGCAAGGGGCAACGGGGACAAATGGCGAAAGGCTCTGGGGCCAACGTCCTGACTTTC.

The V gene is TRBV6-2 or TRBV6-3, the J gene TRBJ2-1; D is unresolved. Germline V gives CDR1 MNHEY, CDR2 SVGEGT. CDR3 length: 12 amino acids. Trimming stripped 6 bases from V and 7 bases from J, with 10 bases between. CDR3 bases: TGTGCCAGCAGACGCCTAGGGAATGAGCAGTTCTTC. This sequence encodes CASRRLGNEQFF.

V gene TRBV29-1 combines with J gene TRBJ2-7; D not resolved. V was shortened by 2 bases and J by 4 bases, with 6 bases between the two germline ends. CDR1 and CDR2 from the germline V gene are SQVTM and ANQGSEA. The CDR3 totals 11 residues. The CDR3: CSVESAYEQYF. In DNA, the CDR3 is TGCAGCGTTGAATCTGCTTACGAGCAGTACTTC.

This rearrangement joins TRBV2 to TRBJ1-1; 10 positions match TRBD1. Germline CDR1 is SNHLY and CDR2 is FYNNEI. J lost 6 bases, V lost 2 bases, and 9 bases had no gene match. The CDR3 is 16 amino acids. CDR3 residues: CASSEQRQGARAEAFF. The CDR3 region has the DNA TGTGCCAGCAGTGAACAGAGACAGGGGGCGAGGGCTGAAGCTTTCTTT.

This clonotype was counted only a few times. This chain connects TRBV4-3 to TRBJ2-7, with 7 bases that match TRBD1. The CDR3 has 15 amino acids. Unmatched junction bases numbered 4, after V lost 0 bases and J lost 2 bases. Germline V gives CDR1 LGHNA, CDR2 YSLEER. The chain's CDR3 is CASSQEGQGAYEQYF. The CDR3 nucleotides are TGCGCCAGCAGCCAAGAAGGGCAGGGGGCCTACGAGCAGTACTTC.

The gene calls are TRBV12-3 or TRBV12-4 and TRBJ1-2; 7 nucleotides align to TRBD1. This CDR3 has 15 residues. Trimming took 8 bases from V and 4 from J; bases not matched to a gene: 13. The CDR3 loop is CASGRTGQRVYGYTF. The CDR3 region has the DNA TGTGCCAGCGGACGGACAGGTCAGAGGGTCTATGGCTACACCTTC.

The DNA for the CDR3 is TGCAGTGCCCTAGGACTAGATACCTACAATGAGCAGTTCTTC. Protein sequence: CSALGLDTYNEQFF. The chain joins TRBV20-1 to TRBJ2-1; 7 nucleotides match TRBD2. This CDR3 comprises 14 residues. Germline V gene lookup returns CDR1 DFQATT and CDR2 SNEGSKA (reference sequence). The trim removed 6 bases at V and 2 bases at J, leaving 7 bases unmatched.

The chain is built from TRBV20-1 and TRBJ1-2; the D is unclear. This CDR3 region has 11 residues. Germline CDR1 and CDR2: DFQATT and SNEGSKA (reference sequence). The V and J ends lost 6 bases and 3 bases respectively, with 8 bases between them. The CDR3: CSATWDYGYTF. CDR3 bases: TGCAGTGCAACGTGGGACTATGGCTACACCTTC.

This chain joins TRBV20-1 and TRBJ2-1; D may be TRBD1 or TRBD2 (5 bases each). Trimming removed 2 bases at V and 5 bases at J, with 13 bases between. This CDR3 contains 14 residues. Germline assignment: CDR1 DFQATT and CDR2 SNEGSKA (reference sequence). CDR3 sequence reads: CSARTGTNNNEQFF. DNA of the CDR3: TGCAGTGCTAGAACCGGGACCAACAACAATGAGCAGTTCTTC.

The chain carries TRBV9 and TRBJ2-4; D may be TRBD2 (6 bases). The DNA end is more similar to TRBJ2-5, so the J call may be wrong. CDR1 and CDR2 (germline): SGDLS, YYNGEE. The length of the CDR3 is 13 residues. CDR3 in amino acids: CASSGRLEETQYF. CDR3 sequence (DNA): TGTGCCAGCAGCGGCAGACTAGAAGAGACCCAGTACTTC.

This sequence joins TRBV27 and TRBJ2-3, with a weak D call TRBD1 (5 bases). Germline CDR1 reads MNHEY; CDR2 reads SMNVEV (reference sequence). CDR3 length: 15 residues. V was clipped by 8 bases and J by 3 bases, with 18 bases between them. The CDR3 nucleotides are TGTGCCAGCCGGCTTCAGGGCCGAACGACAGATACGCAGTATTTT. It translates to CASRLQGRTTDTQYF.

The V call is TRBV7-8, the J call TRBJ2-1, with 7 bases aligning to TRBD2. J lost 4 bases, V lost 5 bases, and 8 bases had no gene match. Germline V gives CDR1 SGHVS, CDR2 FQNEAQ. There are 15 residues in the CDR3. CDR3 nucleotide sequence: TGTGCCAGCAGCCTGGGGCGTAGCGGGTACAATGAGCAGTTCTTC. This encodes CASSLGRSGYNEQFF. Based on the CDR3 plus reference TRBV7-8 and TRBJ2-1, the full variable domain is GAGVSQSPRYKVAKRGQDVALRCDPISGHVSLFWYQQALGQGPEFLTYFQNEAQLDKSGLPSDRFFAERPEGSVSTLKIQRTQQEDSAVYLCASSLGRSGYNEQFFGPGTRLTVL.

In this sample, this clonotype turned up once. The chain links TRBV7-2 to TRBJ1-5, with D tentatively TRBD1 (5 bases). V was clipped by 5 bases and J by 5 bases, with 10 bases between them. The germline gives CDR1 SGHTA, CDR2 FQGNSA. The CDR3 consists of 13 residues. The CDR3 region has the DNA TGTGCCAGCAGCCCGGACACCGATCAGCCCCAGCATTTT. The encoded protein is CASSPDTDQPQHF.

V gene TRBV13 combines with J gene TRBJ2-1; D perhaps matches TRBD1 (8 bases). Germline CDR1 and CDR2: PRHDT and FYEKMQ (reference sequence). V gave up 5 bases and J gave up 10 bases, with 21 bases separating them. The CDR3 extends over 15 amino acids. CDR3 loop: CASSPRRTGREEQFF. For the CDR3, the DNA is TGTGCCAGCAGCCCCCGCCGGACAGGGAGGGAAGAGCAGTTCTTC.

Worth noting for this clonotype: Its ends do not fully match the called genes, so a read error is possible. In DNA, the CDR3 is TGTGCCAGCAGTTACTCGACTAGCGGGAGGTCTAGCTCCCACAATGAGCAGTTCTTC. Translating it yields CASSYSTSGRSSSHNEQFF. J is TRBJ2-1 and V is TRBV6-2 or TRBV6-3; 13 bases are a match to TRBD2. From germline, CDR1 is MNHEY and CDR2 SVGEGT. There are 19 residues in the CDR3.

V usage is TRBV29-1 and J usage is TRBJ1-1; TRBD1 agrees at 8 bases. Germline V gene data show CDR1 as SQVTM and CDR2 as ANQGSEA. Trimming removed 7 bases from V and 1 base from J; junction bases left unmatched: 14. The length of the CDR3 is 16 residues. This chain's CDR3 is CSADRAQGVANTEAFF. The DNA of the CDR3 is TGCAGCGCGGACAGGGCACAAGGGGTAGCGAACACTGAAGCTTTCTTT.

This clonotype turned up a few times. V and J are TRBV7-2 and TRBJ2-5, with TRBD1 identical over 7 bases. Germline CDR1 reads SGHTA; CDR2 reads FQGNSA. The V and J ends lost 5 bases and 0 bases, in that order; junction bases with no gene match: 9. This CDR3 contains 16 residues. This chain's CDR3 is CASSPRQTGNQETQYF. The DNA of the CDR3 is TGTGCCAGCAGCCCCCGACAGACAGGGAACCAAGAGACCCAGTACTTC.

The sample holds a few counts of this clonotype. The chain uses TRBV20-1 and TRBJ2-7; D is possibly TRBD2 (7 bases). CDR3 length equals 14 residues. Between the trimmed V and J ends, which lost 5 bases and 7 bases, there was a span of 21 bases. The germline CDR1 and CDR2 sequences are DFQATT and SNEGSKA (reference sequence). CDR3 in DNA: TGCAGTGCTGGGGGGGGCTCGGGGGCTTTAGAGCAGTACTTC. This gives the protein CSAGGGSGALEQYF.